This T cell receptor (beta chain) was retrieved from a study of graft-versus-host responses after intestinal transplantation (dated by TCRdb to the early 2020s). As for the study more broadly: The transplants that recipients received were multivisceral, liver-intestinal, or isolated intestinal. All recipients received anti-thymocyte globulin induction followed by maintenance tacrolimus and steroids for around 3 years. Bulk TCR-beta CDR3 sequencing was used to track graft-versus-host and host-versus-graft alloreactive T cell clones in the graft, circulation and bone marrow after intestinal transplantation. To identify alloreactive clones, pre-transplant mixed lymphocyte reaction products were sequenced and compared with unstimulated pre-transplant donor and recipient T cells. Of the roughly 25 intestinal transplant recipients enrolled in the cohort, one of whom was a retransplant, a few patients without pretransplant specimens were excluded. Donor T cell macrochimerism was defined as a peak of at least 4% donor T cells among recipient peripheral blood mononuclear cells. Samples from a few later patients were sequenced in-house on an Illumina MiSeq with MiXCR processing rather than by the commercial service. Here is what the overall study found, with its caveats: High GvH to HvG T cell clonal ratios were observed in the allografts of patients with donor T cell macrochimerism. GvH clones were found in recipient bone marrow, and some of the GvH clones appeared earlier in ileal mucosa or blood, which is consistent with an intestinal mucosal origin. The relatively low number and heterogeneity of intestinal transplant patients limited the conclusions. Early after transplant, peak levels of circulating GvH clones were associated with declines in HvG clones.

Unmatched junction bases come to 3, with V trimmed by 8 bases and J by 4 bases. CDR3 length: 13 amino acids, cysteine to phenylalanine. Left in the record is the CDR3 DNA by itself, 39 bases read in frame from the first base. CDR1 and CDR2, per the germline V gene, are MRHNA and SNTAGT. The library was made by the immunoSEQ multiplex PCR assay. In most patients, genomic DNA was isolated using the Qiagen DNeasy Blood and Tissue Kit and sent frozen to Adaptive Biotechnologies for TCR sequencing. Adaptive Biotechnologies carried out high-throughput TCR-beta CDR3 sequencing of genomic DNA for most patients. For the original study's pipeline: TCR sequencing data for 15 to 20 patients were retrieved from Adaptive's ImmunoSEQ software; a few other patients were processed with MiXCR and VDJtools. CD4 versus CD8 sorting errors were corrected by removing sequences found in both subsets at a frequency ratio below 5:1. Because the origin of CDR3 nucleotide sequences shared between donor and recipient could not be assigned, those sequences were removed. Alloreactive clones required at least 2-fold expansion over unstimulated cells and minimum CFSE-low frequency of 0.002% (template counts) or 0.001% (read counts). Clones were considered mappable if detected in sequenced pre-transplant spleen, lymph node, or MLR CFSE-low populations of the donor or recipient. The cumulative frequency of alloreactive clones was calculated as a percentage of all sequences, weighted by copy number. TCRdb's version of the immuneACCESS table is confined to in-frame rearrangements and falls short of the full clone set. An unresolved V gene accounts for under half of the shortfall where checked; the remainder is of unknown origin. That table is the source of V, J and clone size, and D and trimming were worked out from the DNA. This sample gives some 86,000 clones in total; 88% of them show up just once. The ten largest clones add up to around 0.27% of the sample.

A word on this clone: Its antigen remains undetermined. There are no base qualities to consult, and no much larger clone falls within one base.

The time point label, as the study defines it: cells obtained before transplantation from donor or recipient. CD3+CD4+ and CD3+CD8+ populations were FACS-sorted from unstimulated pre-transplant donor and recipient cells taken from spleen or lymph nodes. Specimen: unstimulated CD4+ T cells sorted from spleen or lymph node cells, collected before transplant. This sequence uses TRBV6-4 and TRBJ2-1; TRBD2 matches 9 bases in the middle. The receptor's source is a human donor who was the organ donor for an intestinal transplant. The encoded CDR3 is CASGAGGYNEQFF. The nucleotide sequence is given as TGTGCCAGCGGGGCGGGAGGGTACAATGAGCAGTTCTTC.